This T cell receptor beta chain was retrieved from a study of OX40 agonist ivuxolimab in advanced cancers. The overall study: Three dose-escalation patients had partial responses: one with hepatocellular carcinoma and two with cutaneous melanoma.

Some clones are missing from TCRdb's copy, which holds only in-frame ones; the method was immunoSEQ multiplex PCR. The top ten clones hold under 0.85% of a sample with 90,000 to 130,000 clones, approximately 90% of them seen once. Germline CDR1 reads MNHEY; CDR2 reads SVGAGI. Losses at the gene ends were 2 bases for V and 4 bases for J; bases not matched to a gene: 1. The CDR3 covers 14 residues. The chain carries TRBV6-5 and TRBJ1-4; 7 nucleotides match TRBD1. The source of this sequence is an adult with an advanced solid tumor such as melanoma, head and neck, liver or kidney cancer. Specimen: CD4+ or CD8+ T cells sorted from blood, collected in a trial of the OX40 agonist ivuxolimab. The CDR3 spells CASSYRDSNEKLFF. Here the CDR3 DNA reads TGTGCCAGCAGTTACCGGGACAGTAATGAAAAACTGTTTTTT.